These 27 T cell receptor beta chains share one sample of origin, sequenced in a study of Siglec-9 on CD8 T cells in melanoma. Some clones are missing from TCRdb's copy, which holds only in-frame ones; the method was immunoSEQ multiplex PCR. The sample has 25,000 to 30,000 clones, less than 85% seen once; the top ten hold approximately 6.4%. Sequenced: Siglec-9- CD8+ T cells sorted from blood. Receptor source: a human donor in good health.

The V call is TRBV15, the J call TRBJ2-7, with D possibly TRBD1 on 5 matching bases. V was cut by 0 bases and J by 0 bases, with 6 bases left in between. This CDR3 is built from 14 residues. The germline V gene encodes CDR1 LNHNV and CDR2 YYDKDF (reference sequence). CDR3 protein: CATSRDTGSYEQYF. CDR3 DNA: TGTGCCACCAGCAGAGACACAGGCTCCTACGAGCAGTACTTC.

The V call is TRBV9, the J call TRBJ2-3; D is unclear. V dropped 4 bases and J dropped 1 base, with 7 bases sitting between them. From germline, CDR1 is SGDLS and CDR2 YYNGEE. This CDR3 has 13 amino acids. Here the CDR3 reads CASSTWGTDTQYF. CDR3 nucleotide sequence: TGTGCCAGCAGCACCTGGGGCACAGATACGCAGTATTTT.

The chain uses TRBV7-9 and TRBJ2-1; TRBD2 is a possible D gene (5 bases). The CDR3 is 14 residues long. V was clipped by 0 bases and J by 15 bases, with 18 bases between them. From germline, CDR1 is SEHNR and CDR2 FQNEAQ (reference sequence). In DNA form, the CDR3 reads TGTGCCAGCAGCTTAGCAGGCGGGCAGGTCTGTCCGTTCTTC. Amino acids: CASSLAGGQVCPFF.

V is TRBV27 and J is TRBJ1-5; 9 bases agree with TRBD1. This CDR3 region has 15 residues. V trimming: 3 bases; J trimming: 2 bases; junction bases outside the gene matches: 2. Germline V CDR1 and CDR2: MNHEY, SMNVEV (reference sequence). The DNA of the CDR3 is TGTGCCAGCAGTTTGGGACAGGGAGGCAATCAGCCCCAGCATTTT. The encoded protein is CASSLGQGGNQPQHF.

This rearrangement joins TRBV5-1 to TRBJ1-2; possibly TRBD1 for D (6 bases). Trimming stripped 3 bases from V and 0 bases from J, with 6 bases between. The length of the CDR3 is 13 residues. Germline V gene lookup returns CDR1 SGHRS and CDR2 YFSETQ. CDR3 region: CASSWTANYGYTF. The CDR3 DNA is TGCGCCAGCAGCTGGACAGCTAACTATGGCTACACCTTC.

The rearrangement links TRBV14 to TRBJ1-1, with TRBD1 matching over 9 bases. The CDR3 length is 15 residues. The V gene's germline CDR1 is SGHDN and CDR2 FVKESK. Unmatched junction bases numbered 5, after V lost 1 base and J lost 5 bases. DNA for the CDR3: TGTGCCAGCAGCCAAGGGGGACAGGGTTGGACTGAAGCTTTCTTT. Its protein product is CASSQGGQGWTEAFF.

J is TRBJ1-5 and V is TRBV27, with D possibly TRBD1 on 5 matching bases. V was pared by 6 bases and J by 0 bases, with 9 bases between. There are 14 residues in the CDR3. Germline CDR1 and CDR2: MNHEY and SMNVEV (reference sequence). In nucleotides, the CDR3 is TGTGCCAGCAGGGGGGTCTATAGCAATCAGCCCCAGCATTTT. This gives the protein CASRGVYSNQPQHF.

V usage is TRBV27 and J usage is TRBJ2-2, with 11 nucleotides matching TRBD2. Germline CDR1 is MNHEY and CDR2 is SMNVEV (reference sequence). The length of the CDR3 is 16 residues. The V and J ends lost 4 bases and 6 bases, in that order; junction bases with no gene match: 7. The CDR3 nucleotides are TGTGCCAGCAGTTGGGGACTAGCGGCTGGCGCCGGGGAGCTGTTTTTT. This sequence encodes CASSWGLAAGAGELFF.

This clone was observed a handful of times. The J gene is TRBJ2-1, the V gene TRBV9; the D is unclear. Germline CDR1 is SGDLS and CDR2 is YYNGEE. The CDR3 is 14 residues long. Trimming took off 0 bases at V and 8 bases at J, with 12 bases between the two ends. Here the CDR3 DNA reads TGTGCCAGCAGCGTAGATGGACCGGACGATGAGCAGTTCTTC. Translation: CASSVDGPDDEQFF.

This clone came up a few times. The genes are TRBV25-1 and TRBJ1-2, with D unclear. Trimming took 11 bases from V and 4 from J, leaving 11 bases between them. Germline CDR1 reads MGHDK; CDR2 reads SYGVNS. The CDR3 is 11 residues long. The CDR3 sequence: CASHSGYGYTF. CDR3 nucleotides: TGTGCCTCCCACAGTGGCTATGGCTACACCTTC.

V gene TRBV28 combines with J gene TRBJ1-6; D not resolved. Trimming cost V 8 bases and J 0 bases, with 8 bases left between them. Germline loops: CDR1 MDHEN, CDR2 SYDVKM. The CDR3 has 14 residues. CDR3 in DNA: TGTGCCAGCCGGATCTCCTCCTATAATTCACCCCTCCACTTT. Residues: CASRISSYNSPLHF.

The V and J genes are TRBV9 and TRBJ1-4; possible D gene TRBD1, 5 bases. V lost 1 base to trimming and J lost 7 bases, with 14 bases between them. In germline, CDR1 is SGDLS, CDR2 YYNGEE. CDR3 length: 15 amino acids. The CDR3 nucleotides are TGTGCCAGCAGCGTATCGGGGGTTTTTGGTGAAAAACTGTTTTTT. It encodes CASSVSGVFGEKLFF.

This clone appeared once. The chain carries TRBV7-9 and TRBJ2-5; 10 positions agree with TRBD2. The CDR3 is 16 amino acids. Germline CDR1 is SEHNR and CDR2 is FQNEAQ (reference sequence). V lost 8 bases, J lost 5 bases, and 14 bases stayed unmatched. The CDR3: CASVPRSGRAQETQYF. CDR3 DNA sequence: TGTGCCAGCGTACCCAGAAGCGGGAGGGCCCAGGAGACCCAGTACTTC.

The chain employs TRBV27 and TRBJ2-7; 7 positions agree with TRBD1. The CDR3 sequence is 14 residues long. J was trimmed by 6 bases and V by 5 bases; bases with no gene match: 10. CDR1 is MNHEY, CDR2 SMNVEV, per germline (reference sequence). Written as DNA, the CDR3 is TGTGCCAGCAGTCCCCTCGACAGGGCTTCCGAGCAGTACTTC. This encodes CASSPLDRASEQYF.

This CDR3 reads CSVVAPPDYEQYV. The CDR3 region has the DNA TGCAGCGTTGTAGCTCCTCCCGATTACGAGCAGTACGTC. The chain links TRBV29-1 to TRBJ2-7; D is ambiguous. Trimming pared 4 bases from V and 4 bases from J, leaving 14 bases between. This CDR3 has 13 residues. The germline V gene has CDR1 SQVTM and CDR2 ANQGSEA.

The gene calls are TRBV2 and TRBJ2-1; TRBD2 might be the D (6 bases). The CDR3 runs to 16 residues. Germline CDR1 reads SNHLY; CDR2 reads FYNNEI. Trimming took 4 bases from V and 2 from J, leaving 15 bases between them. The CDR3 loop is CASSGGGVRTYNEQFF. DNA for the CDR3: TGTGCCAGCAGTGGGGGCGGGGTCAGGACCTACAATGAGCAGTTCTTC.

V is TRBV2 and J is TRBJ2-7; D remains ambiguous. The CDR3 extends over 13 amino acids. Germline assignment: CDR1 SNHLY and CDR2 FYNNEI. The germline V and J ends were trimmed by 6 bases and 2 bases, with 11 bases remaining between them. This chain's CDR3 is CASSSGRTYEQYF. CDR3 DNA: TGTGCCAGCAGCTCCGGCCGTACCTACGAGCAGTACTTC. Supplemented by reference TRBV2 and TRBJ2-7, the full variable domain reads EPEVTQTPSHQVTQMGQEVILRCVPISNHLYFYWYRQILGQKVEFLVSFYNNEISEKSEIFDDQFSVERPDGSNFTLKIRSTKLEDSAMYFCASSSGRTYEQYFGPGTRLTVT.

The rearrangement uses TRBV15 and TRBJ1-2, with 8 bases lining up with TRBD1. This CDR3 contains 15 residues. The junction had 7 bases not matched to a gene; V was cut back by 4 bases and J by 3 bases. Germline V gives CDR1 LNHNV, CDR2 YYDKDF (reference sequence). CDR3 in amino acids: CATSKDRELDYGYTF. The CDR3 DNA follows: TGTGCCACCAGCAAGGACAGGGAATTGGACTATGGCTACACCTTC.

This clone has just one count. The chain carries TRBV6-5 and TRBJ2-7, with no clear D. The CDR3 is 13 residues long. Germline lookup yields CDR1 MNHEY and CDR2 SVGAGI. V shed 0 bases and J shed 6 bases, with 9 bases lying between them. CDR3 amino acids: CASSYSRYGEQYV. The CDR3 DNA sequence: TGTGCCAGCAGTTACTCGAGATATGGCGAGCAGTACGTC.

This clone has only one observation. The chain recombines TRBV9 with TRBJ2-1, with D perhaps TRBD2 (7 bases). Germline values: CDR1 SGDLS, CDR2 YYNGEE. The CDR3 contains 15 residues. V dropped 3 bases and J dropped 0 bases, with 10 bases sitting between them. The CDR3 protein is CASSGGGSSYNEQFF. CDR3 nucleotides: TGTGCCAGCAGCGGCGGGGGCAGCTCCTACAATGAGCAGTTCTTC.

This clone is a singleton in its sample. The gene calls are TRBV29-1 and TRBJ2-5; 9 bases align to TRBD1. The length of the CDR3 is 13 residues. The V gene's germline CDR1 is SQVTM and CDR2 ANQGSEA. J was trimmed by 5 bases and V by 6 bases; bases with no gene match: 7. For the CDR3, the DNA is TGCAGCGTCCTAAGGACAGGGGTTGAGACCCAGTACTTC. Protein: CSVLRTGVETQYF.

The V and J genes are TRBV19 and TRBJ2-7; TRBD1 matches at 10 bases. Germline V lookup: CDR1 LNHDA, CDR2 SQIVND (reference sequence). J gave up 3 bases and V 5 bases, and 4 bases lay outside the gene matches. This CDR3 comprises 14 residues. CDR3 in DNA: TGTGCCAGTAGTGCGGGACAGGGGTACTACGAGCAGTACTTC. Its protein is CASSAGQGYYEQYF.

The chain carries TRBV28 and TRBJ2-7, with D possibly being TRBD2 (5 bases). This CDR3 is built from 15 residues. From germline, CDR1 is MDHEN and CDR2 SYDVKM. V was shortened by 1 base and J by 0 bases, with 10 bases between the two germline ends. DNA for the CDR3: TGTGCCAGCAGTTTATTACGGACTCACTCCTACGAGCAGTACTTC. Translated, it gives CASSLLRTHSYEQYF.

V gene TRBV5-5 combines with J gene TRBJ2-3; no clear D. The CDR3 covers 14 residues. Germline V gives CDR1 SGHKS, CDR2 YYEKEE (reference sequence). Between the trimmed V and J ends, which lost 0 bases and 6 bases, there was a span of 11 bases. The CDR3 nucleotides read TGTGCCAGCAGCTTGGGGACCACTCTGGATACGCAGTATTTT. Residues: CASSLGTTLDTQYF.

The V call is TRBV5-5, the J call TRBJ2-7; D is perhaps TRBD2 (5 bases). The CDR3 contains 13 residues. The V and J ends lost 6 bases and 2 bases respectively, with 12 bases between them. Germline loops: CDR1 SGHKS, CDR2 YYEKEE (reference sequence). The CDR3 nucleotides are TGTGCCAGCAATCCTCCCGGGGCCTACGAGCAGTACGTC. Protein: CASNPPGAYEQYV.

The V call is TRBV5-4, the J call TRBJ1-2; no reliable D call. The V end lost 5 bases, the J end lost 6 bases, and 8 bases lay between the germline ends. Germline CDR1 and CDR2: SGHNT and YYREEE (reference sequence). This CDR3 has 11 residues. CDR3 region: CASSRDNGYTF. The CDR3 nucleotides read TGTGCCAGCAGTCGCGACAATGGCTACACCTTC.

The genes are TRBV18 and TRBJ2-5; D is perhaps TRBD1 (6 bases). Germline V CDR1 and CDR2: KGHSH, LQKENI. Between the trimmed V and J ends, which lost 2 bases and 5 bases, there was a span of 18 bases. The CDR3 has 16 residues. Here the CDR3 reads CASSPWSVEQGETQYF. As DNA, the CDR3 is TGTGCCAGCTCACCATGGTCCGTAGAGCAGGGGGAGACCCAGTACTTC.